This T cell receptor beta chain was obtained from a study of tumor-infiltrating lymphocytes in primary liver carcinoma. Note on this clonotype: Antigen specificity is unknown. One junction end does not reproduce the germline sequence, and a read error may be involved.

Study-level findings and limits: It was in tumors, not blood, that the top-250-clone fraction was significantly higher (p = 0.039). Tumor region pairs showed greater overlap than either tumor-adjacent or tumor-blood pairs did.

Starting material of 500 to 600 ng total RNA yielded TCR beta cDNA via a constant-region primer. Researchers made the TCR beta libraries by running three nested multiplex PCR rounds with slightly modified ARM-PCR. TCRdb ran MiXCR on the multiplex PCR reads and lists one entry per CDR3 protein. The sample carries fewer than 250,000 distinct CDR3 sequences, approximately 64% recorded once. In addition to blood RNA drawn from unsorted whole blood, germline DNA was extracted. Roughly 4.2 milliliters of peripheral blood were drawn presurgically. The sequence was obtained from a woman aged 60-75 years with primary liver carcinoma and hepatitis B virus infection. Sample: peripheral blood.

CDR3 amino acids: CSIGTGAEAFF. In nucleotides, the CDR3 is TGCAGCATCGGGACAGGGGCTGAAGCTTTCTTC. V usage is TRBV29-1 and J usage is TRBJ1-1, with 10 bases lining up with TRBD1. This CDR3 is built from 11 residues. The germline CDR1 and CDR2 sequences are SQVTM and ANQGSEA.